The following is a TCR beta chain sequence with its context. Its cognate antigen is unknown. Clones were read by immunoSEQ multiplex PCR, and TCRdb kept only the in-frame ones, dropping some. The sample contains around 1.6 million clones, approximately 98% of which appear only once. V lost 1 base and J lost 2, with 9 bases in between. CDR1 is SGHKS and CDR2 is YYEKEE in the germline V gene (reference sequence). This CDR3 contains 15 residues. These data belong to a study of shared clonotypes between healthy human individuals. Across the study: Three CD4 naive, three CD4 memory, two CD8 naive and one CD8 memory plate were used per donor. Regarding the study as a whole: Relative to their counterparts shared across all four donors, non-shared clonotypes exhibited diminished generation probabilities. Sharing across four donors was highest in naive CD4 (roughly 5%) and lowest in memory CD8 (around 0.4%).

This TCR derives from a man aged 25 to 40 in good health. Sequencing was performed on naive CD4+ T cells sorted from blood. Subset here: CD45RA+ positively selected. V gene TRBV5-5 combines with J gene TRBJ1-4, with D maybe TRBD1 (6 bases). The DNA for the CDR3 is TGTGCCAGCAGCTTGTCTGGGGGCACTAATGAAAAACTGTTTTTT. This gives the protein CASSLSGGTNEKLFF.